This is a list of T cell receptor beta chains from one sample in a study of blood T cell repertoires in COVID-19. Repertoires were generated with immunoSEQ multiplex PCR, while TCRdb's copy carries only in-frame clones and drops some. Here the sample spans some 290,000 clones, roughly nine tenths being singletons. The sample consisted of PBMCs or T cells enriched from blood (not recorded which). All receptors come from a young woman who had been exposed to COVID-19. Each CDR3 is given with its conserved first and last residue. D genes are given only for firm matches. Size is stated for part of the rows, as once, few or many counts, or as a class when the clone is expanded.

v_gene	j_gene	d_gene	abundance	CDR3nt	CDR3aa
TRBV28	TRBJ2-7	-	-	TGTGCCAGCAGTTTTCGCCATACCGGGACTCACTTC	CASSFRHTGTHF
TRBV6-5	TRBJ1-6	TRBD1	-	TGTGCCATCAATTACAGGGGCACCCTCCACTTT	CAINYRGTLHF
TRBV24-1	TRBJ1-4	-	-	TGTGCCACCAGTGATTTGGTCAGTAATGAAAAACTGTTTTTT	CATSDLVSNEKLFF
TRBV5-8	TRBJ1-1	TRBD1	-	TGTGCCAGCAGCTTGATGGCAGGGGGGCGGGCTTTCTTT	CASSLMAGGRAFF
TRBV4-3	TRBJ2-2	TRBD1	-	TGCGCCAGCAGCCAGGCCGGGACAGCCCGCACCGGGGAGCTGTTTTTT	CASSQAGTARTGELFF
TRBV25-1	TRBJ2-7	TRBD1	-	TGTGCCAGCAGTGACCCCGGGACAGGGATCTACGAGCAGTACTTC	CASSDPGTGIYEQYF
TRBV9	TRBJ2-2	-	-	TGTGCCAGCAGCGTAGCTTCCCACACCGGGGAGCTGTTTTTT	CASSVASHTGELFF
TRBV11-2	TRBJ1-6	-	-	TGTGCCAGCAGCTTAAAGCGGAGCTCCTATAATTCACCCCTCCACTTT	CASSLKRSSYNSPLHF
TRBV7-9	TRBJ1-2	-	-	TGTGCCAGCAGCTTAGGTGGCACGCCAGCTAACTATGGCTACACCTTC	CASSLGGTPANYGYTF
TRBV7-2	TRBJ1-1	-	few	TGTGCCAGCAGCTCCCACCGAGGCACTGAAGCTTTCTTT	CASSSHRGTEAFF
TRBV3-1/TRBV3-2	TRBJ2-5	TRBD2	-	TGTGCCAGCAGCCAAGGACTAGCGGGGGGGCCTAGGATGGAGACCCAGTACTTC	CASSQGLAGGPRMETQYF
TRBV7-2	TRBJ1-1	-	-	TGTGCCAGCAGCTCCGGGTCTTACACTGAAGCTTTCTTT	CASSSGSYTEAFF
TRBV2	TRBJ1-5	TRBD1	-	TGTGCCAGCAGAACAGGGGGAGGTCAGCCCCAGCATTTT	CASRTGGGQPQHF
TRBV4-1	TRBJ1-2	-	-	TGCGCCAGCAGCCAAGATCCCGAATCGGAGGGCTACACCTTC	CASSQDPESEGYTF
TRBV7-9	TRBJ1-2	-	-	TGTGCCAGCAGCGTCAGCCCCCGGGACACTGATGGCTACACCTTC	CASSVSPRDTDGYTF
TRBV5-1	TRBJ1-5	-	-	TGCGCCAGCAGCCCAGGCAATCAGCCCCAGCATTTT	CASSPGNQPQHF
TRBV11-2	TRBJ1-1	-	-	TGTGCCAGCAGTCATGGCCGAGCTTTCTTT	CASSHGRAFF
TRBV2	TRBJ1-5	-	-	TGTGCCAGCAGTACCCAGGAGGGTCAGCCCCAGCATTTT	CASSTQEGQPQHF
TRBV7-9	TRBJ2-5	-	-	TGTGCCGGGCTTACGGGGGAGGAGACCCAGTACTTC	CAGLTGEETQYF
TRBV6-5	TRBJ1-5	TRBD1	-	TGTGCCAGCAGGACAGGGAACAATCAGCCCCAGCATTTT	CASRTGNNQPQHF
TRBV20-1	TRBJ1-2	-	-	TGCACTATTGACGGCCGGGCCTTC	CTIDGRAF
TRBV5-8	TRBJ1-5	-	-	TGTGCCAGCAGCTTGGGGGCAGTTAGCAATCAGCCCCAGCATTTT	CASSLGAVSNQPQHF
TRBV3-1/TRBV3-2	TRBJ1-1	-	-	TGTGCCAGCAGCAGAACAGGGAGTCCTGAAGCTTTCTTT	CASSRTGSPEAFF
TRBV3-1/TRBV3-2	TRBJ1-1	-	few	TGTGCCAGCAGGGATGACAGCATGAACACTGAAGCTTTCTTT	CASRDDSMNTEAFF
TRBV29-1	TRBJ1-4	-	-	TGCAGCGTTGCGGGGATGGGGAATGAAAAACTGTTTTTT	CSVAGMGNEKLFF
TRBV28	TRBJ1-2	-	-	TGTGCCAGCAGGGCCTTCTATGGCTACACCTTC	CASRAFYGYTF
TRBV3-1/TRBV3-2	TRBJ1-5	-	-	TGTGCCAGCAGCCGCTCGGGATCGAATAGCAATCAGCCCCAGCATTTT	CASSRSGSNSNQPQHF
TRBV9	TRBJ1-3	TRBD1	-	TGTGCCAGCAGCCCCGGACAGGGAGCCCCCACCATATATTTT	CASSPGQGAPTIYF
TRBV5-1	TRBJ2-7	-	-	TGCGCCAGCAGCTTGGTACAGTCCCGAACCTCCTACGAGCAGTACTTC	CASSLVQSRTSYEQYF
TRBV3-1/TRBV3-2	TRBJ2-7	-	few	TGTGCCAGCAGCCAAGATGTCCCAGGGCGCTACGAGCAGTACTTC	CASSQDVPGRYEQYF
TRBV3-1/TRBV3-2	TRBJ2-3	TRBD2	-	TGTGCCAGCAGCCTCGGGATAGCGGGGGGTGATACGCAGTATTTT	CASSLGIAGGDTQYF
TRBV18	TRBJ1-2	-	-	TGTGCCAGCTCACCCAGCGGAATCACATATGGCTACACCTTC	CASSPSGITYGYTF
TRBV6-5	TRBJ2-2	TRBD1	few	TGTGCCAGCAGACTGACAGGGAATACCGGGGAGCTGTTTTTT	CASRLTGNTGELFF
TRBV21-1	TRBJ1-2	-	-	TGTGCCAGCAGCAAAGACCAGGTCTTC	CASSKDQVF
TRBV19	TRBJ1-5	-	-	TGTGCCAACCCTGGGAGGGGGGGAGGCCAGCCCCAGCATTTT	CANPGRGGGQPQHF
TRBV11-3	TRBJ2-3	TRBD2	once	TGTGCCAGCAGCTTGGGACTAGCGTGGAAAGATACGCAGTATTTT	CASSLGLAWKDTQYF
TRBV5-6	TRBJ1-6	-	-	TGTGCCAGCAGCTTACGCCTGAGCGGTTTTAACGAGAATTCACCCCTCCACTTT	CASSLRLSGFNENSPLHF
TRBV27	TRBJ1-5	TRBD1	-	TGTGCCAGCAGTACCGGGACAGGGTATCAGCCCCAGCATTTT	CASSTGTGYQPQHF
TRBV19	TRBJ1-4	TRBD1	-	TGTGCCAGTAGTACCTCAGGGGGTAATGAAAAACTGTTTTTT	CASSTSGGNEKLFF
TRBV27	TRBJ1-6	-	-	TGTGCCAGCAGTAGCAGGGTGTATAATTCACCCCTCCACTTT	CASSSRVYNSPLHF